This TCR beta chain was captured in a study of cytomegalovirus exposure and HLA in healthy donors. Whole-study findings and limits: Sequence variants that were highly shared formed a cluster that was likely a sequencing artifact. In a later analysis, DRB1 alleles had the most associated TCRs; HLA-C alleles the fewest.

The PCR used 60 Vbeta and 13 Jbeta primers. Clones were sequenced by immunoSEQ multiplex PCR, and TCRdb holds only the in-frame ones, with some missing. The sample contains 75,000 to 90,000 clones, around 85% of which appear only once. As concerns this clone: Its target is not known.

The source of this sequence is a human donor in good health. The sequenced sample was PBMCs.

For the CDR3, the DNA is TGTGCCAGCAGTGACGGGGGACTAGCGGTTCAGGAGCAGTTCTTC. Translated: CASSDGGLAVQEQFF. The chain recombines TRBV2 with TRBJ2-1; 11 bases are shared with TRBD2. The CDR3 contains 15 residues. V shed 3 bases and J 10 bases; nucleotides not matched to a gene: 8. Germline CDR1 SNHLY, CDR2 FYNNEI.